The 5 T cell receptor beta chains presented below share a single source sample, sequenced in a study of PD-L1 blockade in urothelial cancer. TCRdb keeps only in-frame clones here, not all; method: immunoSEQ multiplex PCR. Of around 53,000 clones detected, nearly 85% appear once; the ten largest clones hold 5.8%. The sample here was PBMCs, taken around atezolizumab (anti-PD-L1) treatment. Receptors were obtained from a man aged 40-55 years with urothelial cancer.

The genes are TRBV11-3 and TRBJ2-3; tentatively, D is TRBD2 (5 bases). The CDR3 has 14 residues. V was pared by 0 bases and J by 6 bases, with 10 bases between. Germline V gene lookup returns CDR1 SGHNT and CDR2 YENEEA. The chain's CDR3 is CASSLDARRDTQYF. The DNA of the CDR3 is TGTGCCAGCAGCTTAGACGCGAGGAGGGATACGCAGTATTTT.

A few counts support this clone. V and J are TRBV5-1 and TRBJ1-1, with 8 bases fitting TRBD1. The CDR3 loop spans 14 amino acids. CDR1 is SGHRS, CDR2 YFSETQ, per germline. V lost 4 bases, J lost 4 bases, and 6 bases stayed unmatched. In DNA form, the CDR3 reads TGCGCCAGCAGCCAACCAGGGGGCTTCACTGAAGCTTTCTTT. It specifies CASSQPGGFTEAFF.

This CDR3 is CASSEGLTHTDTQYF. The CDR3 coding sequence is TGTGCCAGCAGCGAGGGGTTGACTCATACAGATACGCAGTATTTT. V is TRBV9 and J is TRBJ2-3; D possibly corresponds to TRBD1 (5 bases). V shed 3 bases and J shed 3 bases, with 14 bases lying between them. Germline V CDR1 and CDR2: SGDLS, YYNGEE. The CDR3 contains 15 residues.

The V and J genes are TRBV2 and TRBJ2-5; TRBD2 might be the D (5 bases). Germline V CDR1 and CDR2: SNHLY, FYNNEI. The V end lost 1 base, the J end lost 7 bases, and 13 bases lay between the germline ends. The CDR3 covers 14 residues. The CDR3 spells CASSEDRARGTQYF. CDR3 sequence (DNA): TGTGCCAGCAGTGAAGATCGGGCCCGGGGGACCCAGTACTTC.

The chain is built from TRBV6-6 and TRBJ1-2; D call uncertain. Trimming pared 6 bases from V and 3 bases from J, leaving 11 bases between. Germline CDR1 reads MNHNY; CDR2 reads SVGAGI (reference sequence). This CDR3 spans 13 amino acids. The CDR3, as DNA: TGTGCCAGCAGCCCGACCGGGGACTATGGCTACACCTTC. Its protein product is CASSPTGDYGYTF.